Below, 8 T cell receptor beta chains from the same sample are listed, as sequenced in a study of OX40 agonist ivuxolimab in advanced cancers. Assay used: immunoSEQ multiplex PCR; TCRdb lists only in-frame clones, some missing. The table records 100,000 to 130,000 clones, approximately 89% of them present only once. The sequencing used CD4+ or CD8+ T cells sorted from blood, collected in a trial of the OX40 agonist ivuxolimab. The receptors were sampled from an adult with an advanced solid tumor such as melanoma, head and neck, liver or kidney cancer.

The J gene is TRBJ2-5, the V gene TRBV27; the D is unclear. V lost 10 bases and J 2 bases, leaving 5 bases between the germline ends. Germline V gene sequence: CDR1 MNHEY, CDR2 SMNVEV (reference sequence). The CDR3 extends over 10 amino acids. In DNA form, the CDR3 reads TGTGCCAACCAACAAGAGACCCAGTACTTC. It encodes CANQQETQYF.

The V call is TRBV4-2, the J call TRBJ2-1; D gene unclear. This CDR3 is 13 amino acids long. The germline V gene has CDR1 LGHNA and CDR2 YNFKEQ. Trimming stripped 0 bases from V and 13 bases from J, with 13 bases between. The DNA for the CDR3 is TGTGCCAGCAGCCAAGAACAACCACTCCTTCAGTTCTTC. This encodes CASSQEQPLLQFF.

The table lists this clone with a count of one. The genes are TRBV28 and TRBJ2-1; D is unresolved. CDR1 and CDR2 (germline): MDHEN, SYDVKM. The length of the CDR3 is 14 residues. V gave up 6 bases and J gave up 0 bases, with 9 bases separating them. The CDR3, as DNA: TGTGCCAGCAGGGCAACTGCCTCCTACAATGAGCAGTTCTTC. It is translated as CASRATASYNEQFF.

The genes are TRBV6-5 and TRBJ2-1; weak D call: TRBD2 (5 bases). Trimming took 0 bases from V and 15 from J, leaving 21 bases between them. The CDR3 loop spans 15 amino acids. The V gene's germline CDR1 is MNHEY and CDR2 SVGAGI. The CDR3 DNA follows: TGTGCCAGCAGTTACTCTAAGTTTAGCGTGGGAACCTCGTTCTTC. It codes for CASSYSKFSVGTSFF.

V gene TRBV5-1 combines with J gene TRBJ1-2, with D uncertain. Germline V lookup: CDR1 SGHRS, CDR2 YFSETQ. The CDR3 totals 13 residues. V was shortened by 2 bases and J by 14 bases, with 19 bases between the two germline ends. CDR3 region: CASSLGTLDARTF. In nucleotides, the CDR3 is TGCGCCAGCAGCTTAGGTACGCTGGACGCGCGGACCTTC. Supplemented by reference TRBV5-1 and TRBJ1-2, the full variable domain reads KAGVTQTPRYLIKTRGQQVTLSCSPISGHRSVSWYQQTPGQGLQFLFEYFSETQRNKGNFPGRFSGRQFSNSRSEMNVSTLELGDSALYLCASSLGTLDARTFGSGTRLTVV.

This chain connects TRBV5-1 to TRBJ1-4; TRBD1 agrees at 7 bases. Trimming cost V 4 bases and J 5 bases; bases outside gene matches: 11. CDR3 length: 16 amino acids. CDR1 is SGHRS, CDR2 YFSETQ, per germline. This chain's CDR3 is CASSVATGSYNEKLFF. CDR3 DNA sequence: TGCGCCAGCAGCGTGGCGACAGGGTCATACAATGAAAAACTGTTTTTT.

Only a few counts were recorded for this clone. The chain links TRBV12-5 to TRBJ1-1; weak D call: TRBD1 (5 bases). The CDR3 sequence is 16 residues long. V shed 2 bases and J shed 6 bases, with 19 bases lying between them. Germline V lookup: CDR1 LGHNT, CDR2 FRNRAP. CDR3: CASGLYRTYSFAEAFF. DNA of the CDR3: TGTGCTAGTGGTTTGTACAGGACCTATTCCTTCGCTGAAGCTTTCTTT.

The chain employs TRBV2 and TRBJ2-1; D ambiguous. V was pared by 4 bases and J by 3 bases, with 10 bases between. The germline V gene has CDR1 SNHLY and CDR2 FYNNEI. The CDR3 covers 14 residues. Written as DNA, the CDR3 is TGTGCCAGCAGTGCAGCAATAGACTACAATGAGCAGTTCTTC. Its translation is CASSAAIDYNEQFF.